Below, one T cell receptor (beta chain) is given with its context. Measured with immunoSEQ multiplex PCR; TCRdb has only the in-frame clones, and not every one. Here the sample spans approximately 200,000 clones, roughly 88% being singletons. The CDR3 sequence is 17 residues long. Germline lookup yields CDR1 LGHNA and CDR2 YNFKEQ. V lost 4 bases and J 4 bases, leaving 17 bases between the germline ends. This entry is derived from a study of blood T cell repertoires in COVID-19. The study drew participants aged about 18 to 89 years from roughly 25 US areas. Participants were placed into cohorts based on the clinical history they reported.

This TCR was sampled from a woman between 25 and 40 years old who had been exposed to COVID-19. Source material: PBMCs or T cells enriched from blood (not recorded which). This chain joins TRBV4-2 and TRBJ2-6; D possibly corresponds to TRBD1 (6 bases). The CDR3 spells CASSPVQGGSGANVLTF. In DNA, the CDR3 is TGTGCCAGCAGCCCCGTACAGGGCGGCTCCGGGGCCAACGTCCTGACTTTC.